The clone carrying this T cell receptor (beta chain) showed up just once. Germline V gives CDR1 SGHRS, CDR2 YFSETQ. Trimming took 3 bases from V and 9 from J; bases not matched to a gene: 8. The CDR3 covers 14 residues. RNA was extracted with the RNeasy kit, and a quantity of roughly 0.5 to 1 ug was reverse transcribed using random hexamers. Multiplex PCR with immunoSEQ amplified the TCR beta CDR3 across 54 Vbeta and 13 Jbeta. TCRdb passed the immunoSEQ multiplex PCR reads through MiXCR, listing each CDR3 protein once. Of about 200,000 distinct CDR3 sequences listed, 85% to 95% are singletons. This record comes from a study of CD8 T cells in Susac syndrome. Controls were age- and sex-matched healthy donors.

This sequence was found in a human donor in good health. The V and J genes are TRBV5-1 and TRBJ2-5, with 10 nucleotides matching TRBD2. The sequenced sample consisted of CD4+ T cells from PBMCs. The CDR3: CASSSGTSVAAQYF. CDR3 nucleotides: TGCGCCAGCAGCTCCGGGACTAGCGTCGCCGCCCAGTACTTC.